This T cell receptor beta chain was documented in a study of human T cells and chemical hapten exposure (dated by TCRdb to about 2021). Regarding the study in general: The libraries were sequenced as a pool, and the TCR yield per sample differed mostly because of small variations in library volumes within the pool. Peripheral blood TCR repertoire changes were tracked in vivo in alopecia patients during primary and secondary sensitization to the hapten diphenylcyclopropenone (DPC). Both TCR alpha and TCR beta chains were sequenced from each blood RNA sample. Here is what the overall study found, with its caveats: DPC sensitization did not change the number of TCRs with a frequency above 1 in 1000, and there was no evidence of changes in global repertoire structure. Repeated subsampling changed both the strength of the expansion versus patch-test correlation and the threshold at which that correlation became significant.

Total RNA was isolated from unfractionated whole blood collected in Tempus Blood RNA tubes. As TCR sequencing controls, several healthy volunteers were used, with blood taken at day 0, 2 weeks and 6 weeks. About this clonotype itself: What this receptor recognizes is not known. No quality values exist for individual bases; no much larger clone is one base distant.

The germline V gene encodes CDR1 SNHLY and CDR2 FYNNEI. From cysteine to phenylalanine, the CDR3 is 11 amino acids long. Of the read, only the CDR3 DNA is kept; its 33 bases are in frame from base 1. The junction carries 10 bases between V and J, which are trimmed by 7 bases and 6 bases respectively. Library preparation was by 5' RACE. Sequencing used an Illumina MiSeq. Library preparation attached unique molecular identifiers to individual cDNA molecules for quantitative, reproducible TCR counting. For the original study's pipeline: Samples had a median of about 96,000 TCRs, with a range from about 20,000 to 690,600. The Decombinator software suite was used to annotate V, J and CDR3 in the TCR reads. For PS versus PT1 abundance plots, all samples were subsampled to the same number of TCRs (28,000). TCRs were defined as expanded if absent before sensitization and observed at least eight times at the 2-week time point. Starting from the raw public reads, TCRdb applied fastp trimming at Q25, assembled clones with MiXCR and retained in-frame beta chains. Rows are combined by CDR3 protein, so each entry shows the most common genes and DNA. TCRdb's processing, not the study's, gives the V and J calls here. The sample profile shows 110,000 or so distinct CDR3 sequences; 15% to 20% of them were found once. About 3% of the sample is taken by the ten largest.

This receptor was taken from a human donor in good health. The chain uses TRBV2 and TRBJ2-7; TRBD1 is a weak D gene call, 6 bases matching. CDR3 protein: CASTGASEQYF. The sequenced DNA: TGTGCCAGCACAGGGGCGTCCGAGCAGTACTTC.